Reported below is one T cell receptor beta chain. Its specificity is unknown. Use of 60 Vbeta and 13 Jbeta primers characterized the PCR. TCRdb keeps only in-frame clones here, not all; method: immunoSEQ multiplex PCR. Seen here are about 190,000 clones, almost 75% observed once, and the top ten hold approximately 3.1%. This CDR3 spans 15 amino acids. Germline assignment: CDR1 MNHEY and CDR2 SMNVEV (reference sequence). Trimming took 3 bases from V and 3 from J, leaving 12 bases between them. This entry is derived from a study of cytomegalovirus exposure and HLA in healthy donors. Regarding the study as a whole: Reported findings show TCR beta sequences accurately forecast HLA-A and HLA-B alleles in most subjects.

This clonotype was obtained from a woman under 40 in good health and CMV-seropositive. V and J are TRBV27 and TRBJ1-5; a possible D gene is TRBD1 (5 bases). Sequenced: PBMCs. The CDR3 loop is CASSFKAGNNQPQHF. Written as DNA, the CDR3 is TGTGCCAGCAGTTTTAAGGCAGGGAACAATCAGCCCCAGCATTTT.